These T cell receptor beta chains were read from a single sample in a study of T cell repertoires in cytomegalovirus infection. TCRdb itself ran the reads through MiXCR, one entry per CDR3 protein. Among about 900,000 distinct CDR3 sequences, less than 35% were seen once, and the ten largest hold around an eighth. These TCRs are of unknown antigen specificity. Sequenced material: cultured CD8+ T cells from PBMCs, taken from culture after CMV antigen stimulation. These receptors all stem from a human donor in good health (CMV status not recorded). Some clones in this sample may be carry-over from other donors' samples. Each CDR3 is given with its conserved first and last residue. A D gene is named only where the DNA matches it firmly.

v_call: TRBV5-4; j_call: TRBJ2-5; d_call: -; cdr3_aa: CASTPGGEETQYF
v_call: TRBV28; j_call: TRBJ1-2; d_call: -; cdr3_aa: CASTQPTANYGYTF
v_call: TRBV7-6; j_call: TRBJ2-2; d_call: -; cdr3_aa: CAVWSGAGELFF
v_call: TRBV7-6; j_call: TRBJ1-3; d_call: TRBD1; cdr3_aa: CASSLNLPRGAGNTIYF
v_call: TRBV4-1; j_call: TRBJ1-1; d_call: -; cdr3_aa: CASRLEGQTRFLNTEAFF
v_call: TRBV6-8; j_call: TRBJ1-1; d_call: -; cdr3_aa: CASSYPVTEAFF
v_call: TRBV6-1; j_call: TRBJ2-5; d_call: -; cdr3_aa: CASSYNDIAEEYF
v_call: TRBV12-3/TRBV12-4; j_call: TRBJ2-3; d_call: TRBD2; cdr3_aa: CASSLLSSGGPNPDTQYF
v_call: TRBV19; j_call: TRBJ1-5; d_call: TRBD1; cdr3_aa: CASSPYRQGTGQPQQF
v_call: TRBV6-2/TRBV6-3; j_call: TRBJ1-5; d_call: -; cdr3_aa: CASSYPLRRSNQPQHF
v_call: TRBV28; j_call: TRBJ2-5; d_call: TRBD1; cdr3_aa: CASSLHSGTGETQYF
v_call: TRBV7-6; j_call: TRBJ1-5; d_call: -; cdr3_aa: CASSLEAGTSNQPQHF
v_call: TRBV28; j_call: TRBJ1-1; d_call: -; cdr3_aa: CASSQQGGGTNTEAFF
v_call: TRBV6-1; j_call: TRBJ2-7; d_call: TRBD2; cdr3_aa: CASRGVSYEQYF
v_call: TRBV27; j_call: TRBJ2-2; d_call: TRBD2; cdr3_aa: CASSLDPSGGAGTGELFF
v_call: TRBV7-9; j_call: TRBJ1-2; d_call: -; cdr3_aa: CASSLSGHYGYTF
v_call: TRBV5-6; j_call: TRBJ2-6; d_call: -; cdr3_aa: CASLGGGQVPSGANVLTF
v_call: TRBV12-3/TRBV12-4; j_call: TRBJ2-1; d_call: TRBD1; cdr3_aa: CASSGQGNNEQFF
v_call: TRBV6-5; j_call: TRBJ2-3; d_call: TRBD1; cdr3_aa: CASSYSRRGLDTQYF
v_call: TRBV7-9; j_call: TRBJ2-3; d_call: -; cdr3_aa: CASSQGRAATDTQYF
v_call: TRBV20-1; j_call: TRBJ2-1; d_call: -; cdr3_aa: CSAKGLFEDNEQFF
v_call: TRBV7-6; j_call: TRBJ1-2; d_call: TRBD1; cdr3_aa: CASSKGQGRNYGYTF
v_call: TRBV6-4; j_call: TRBJ2-1; d_call: TRBD1; cdr3_aa: CASSDWSRTGVINEQFF
v_call: TRBV15; j_call: TRBJ1-3; d_call: -; cdr3_aa: CATSWVETGNTIYF
v_call: TRBV7-2; j_call: TRBJ2-3; d_call: TRBD2; cdr3_aa: CASSERGPSTDTQYF
v_call: TRBV27; j_call: TRBJ1-2; d_call: -; cdr3_aa: CASQPTVNYGYTF
v_call: TRBV20-1; j_call: TRBJ2-7; d_call: -; cdr3_aa: CSPKGSYEQYF
v_call: TRBV7-8; j_call: TRBJ2-5; d_call: -; cdr3_aa: CASSLGGQLRDEAQYF
v_call: TRBV7-9; j_call: TRBJ2-7; d_call: TRBD1; cdr3_aa: CASSITDRVPYEQYF
v_call: TRBV5-6; j_call: TRBJ2-7; d_call: -; cdr3_aa: CASSFISREQYF
v_call: TRBV12-3/TRBV12-4; j_call: TRBJ1-2; d_call: -; cdr3_aa: CASSFDGYTF